This T cell receptor beta chain originates from a study of cytomegalovirus exposure and HLA in healthy donors. On the study more broadly: Most donors, more than 80% of 350 to 450 genotyped, fell in the Caucasian-associated ancestry cluster. The study's findings and limits: Later, an analysis showed that TCR beta chains associated with HLA were more clonally expanded than others that were equally common.

Trimming removed 0 bases from V and 2 bases from J, with 11 bases in between. CDR1 is ENHRY and CDR2 is SYGVKD in the germline V gene. The CDR3 totals 15 residues. Amplification used 60 Vbeta primers and 13 Jbeta primers. TCRdb keeps only in-frame clones here, not all; method: immunoSEQ multiplex PCR. The sample holds just over 150,000 clones, 80% to 85% seen once. Worth noting for this clone: What it binds is not known.

The chain links TRBV10-3 to TRBJ2-7, with D tentatively TRBD2 (5 bases). The sequence came from a man between 18 and 35 years old in good health and CMV-seronegative. Sequenced material: PBMCs. Written as DNA, the CDR3 is TGTGCCATCAGTGAGTCGTCCGGAGGAACCTACGAGCAGTACTTC. Translating gives CAISESSGGTYEQYF.